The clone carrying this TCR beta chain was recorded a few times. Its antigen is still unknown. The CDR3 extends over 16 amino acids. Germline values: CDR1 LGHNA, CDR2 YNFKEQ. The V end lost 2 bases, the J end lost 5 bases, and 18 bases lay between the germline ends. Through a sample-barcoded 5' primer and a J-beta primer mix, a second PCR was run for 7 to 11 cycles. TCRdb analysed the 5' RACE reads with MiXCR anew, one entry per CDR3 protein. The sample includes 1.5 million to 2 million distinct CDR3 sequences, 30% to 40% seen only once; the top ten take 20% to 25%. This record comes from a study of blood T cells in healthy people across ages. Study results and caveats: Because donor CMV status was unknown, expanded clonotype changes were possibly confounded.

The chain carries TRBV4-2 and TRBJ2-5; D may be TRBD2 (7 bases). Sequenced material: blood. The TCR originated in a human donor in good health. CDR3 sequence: CASSQFWGGRGETQYF. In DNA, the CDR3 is TGTGCCAGCAGCCAATTTTGGGGGGGCCGGGGGGAGACCCAGTACTTC.